Below, one T cell receptor beta chain is given with its context. Its antigen is unidentified. It may be a read error: a sequence one base away is much more abundant. V lost 0 bases, J lost 6 bases, and 14 bases lay in between. Germline V CDR1 and CDR2: LGHNA, YSLEER. This CDR3 is 16 amino acids long. Individual cDNA molecules each carried unique molecular identifiers attached by the library. TCRdb re-derived calls from the RACE reads in MiXCR, one entry per CDR3 protein. This sample has more than 80,000 distinct CDR3 sequences, with over 9.5% found just once. Documented time point: patch test 2, 6 weeks after DPC sensitization. Treatment given: therapeutic diphenylcyclopropenone sensitization with weekly scalp DPC. The data were obtained in a study of human T cells and chemical hapten exposure. Study-wide context: Patch tests applied 0.01% DPC to the upper back and were scored after 6 days.

Study-level results: Patch test score rose with PT1 expanded TCR count, significant at thresholds 8, 16 and 32, not 4. Expanded TCRs clustered into significantly more large CDR3 similarity groups than controls, the analysis revealed.

This material consisted of whole blood, taken in connection with sensitization to the hapten diphenylcyclopropenone (DPC). This chain uses TRBV4-3 with TRBJ1-4; possibly TRBD1 for D (5 bases). This TCR came from a woman in her fifties or sixties with alopecia areata. Some clones in this sample may be carry-over from other donors' samples. In DNA, the CDR3 is TGCGCCAGCAGCCAAGACAGGGACTACGCTTATGAAAAACTGTTTTTT. Its translation: CASSQDRDYAYEKLFF.